This T cell receptor beta chain was found in a study of blood T cells in healthy people across ages (dated by TCRdb to the mid-2010s). A note on the overall study: In model experiments, template switching captured roughly one uniquely barcoded TCR beta cDNA molecule for every two T cells. Age-related changes in TCR beta repertoire diversity were measured in the study by deep sequencing normalized with unique cDNA molecular identifiers. The donors were divided into four age groups: young (average approximately 16 years), middle-aged (approximately 39), aged (approximately 62) and long-lived (nearly 85). Donors of different ages were randomly distributed across sequencing lanes to avoid experimental bias. Two additional independent replicas of 1 million unique cDNA reads from the same blood draw were analyzed for two donors (one aged 18 to 29 and one aged 80 or older). On the study overall, not on this receptor specifically: The percentage of naive T cells measured by flow cytometry correlated strongly with observed TCR beta diversity. Observed TCR beta diversity per million T cells fell roughly linearly with age, and a significant reduction was already apparent by age roughly 40. The long-lived group showed more naive CD4+ T cells, fewer expanded clones and increased TCR diversity than the aged group, suggesting age selection. The CMV infection status of donors was not known, potentially confounding age-related changes in expanded clonotypes. Because profiling used bulk unsorted PBMCs, naive and antigen-experienced compartments could not be compared conclusively. Estimates of total diversity from one million sequenced T cells were regarded as lower bounds and underestimates.

The cysteine opens and the phenylalanine closes a CDR3 of 16 amino acids. This entry keeps only the CDR3 DNA: 48 bases, framed from base 1. The V and J ends are trimmed by 1 base and 2 bases, leaving 13 bases between them. CDR1 and CDR2 are drawn from the germline V gene: SGHTA, FQGNSA. The 35 to 40 donors, aged 6 to 90 years, were systemically healthy Caucasian individuals from Russia. Approximately 10 milliliters of peripheral blood were collected from each donor into EDTA-treated Vacutainer tubes. PBMCs were isolated by Ficoll-Paque density-gradient centrifugation, with at least 7 million obtained per sample. Trizol reagent was used to extract total RNA from the PBMCs, yielding at least 5 micrograms per sample. For every donor, flow cytometry on a PBMC aliquot measured the percentage of naive CD45RAhigh/CD27high T cells. About this clonotype itself: The antigen it recognizes is unknown. Per-base quality was not reported, and no clone a single base away is much larger than it.

The library was produced with 5' RACE. A second about 7 to 11 cycle PCR used a sample-barcoded 5' primer and a J-beta primer mix. A unique molecular identifier was introduced onto each TCR beta cDNA molecule by a template-switch 5' adaptor carrying 12 random nucleotides. At least 2.5 million CDR3-containing paired-end reads were obtained from each sample. First-strand cDNA synthesis was performed from all RNA using the Mint cDNA synthesis kit, with priming by a TRBC-specific oligonucleotide. Following uracil-DNA glycosylase treatment, a first 18-cycle PCR with universal primers M1SS and BC2_uni_R was performed on all cDNA. The published analysis was carried out like this. Normalization of each sample was performed by random selection of 1 million high-quality reads, each carrying a distinct molecular identifier. Instead of being binned into consensus sequences, reads that shared molecular identifiers were thrown out. MiTCR, with a Q25 quality threshold and the strictest error-elimination algorithm, was used for CDR3 identification, clonotype clustering and error correction. A nonparametric unseen species model using Euler transformation provided a lower-bound estimate of total TCR beta diversity. TCRdb trimmed the raw reads at Q25, called clones with MiXCR and kept productive beta chains. Rows with a matching CDR3 protein are joined into one entry that keeps the most common DNA and genes. TCRdb, rather than the study authors, made the V and J calls. The sample has approximately 1,700,000 distinct CDR3 sequences on record, more than 35% of them singletons. Roughly 24% of the sample is held by the ten biggest clonotypes.

The chain joins TRBV7-2 to TRBJ2-3, and perhaps TRBD2 as D gene, on 6 matching bases. This TCR derives from a human donor in good health. The sequencing input was blood. The CDR3 protein is CASSLVGAGNTDTQYF. The nucleotides are TGTGCCAGCAGCTTAGTCGGAGCGGGTAACACAGATACGCAGTATTTT.